Below are 4 T cell receptor beta chains sequenced from a single sample in a study of blood T cell repertoires in COVID-19 (dated by TCRdb to the early 2020s). Library preparation was by the immunoSEQ multiplex PCR assay. TCRdb obtained this table from immuneACCESS and retained in-frame rearrangements with V and J assigned. These tables miss some clones; where compared with another copy, unresolved V genes account for less than half of the shortfall, and the remainder is unexplained. Present in this sample are over 300,000 clones, 89% of which were seen just once. The ten largest clones take up about 1.2% of the sample. What was sequenced was peripheral blood. These receptors were collected from a man between 35 and 55 years old with acute or convalescent COVID-19.

The V and J genes are TRBV5-5 and TRBJ2-7, with D uncertain. Between the trimmed V and J ends, which lost 2 bases and 3 bases, there was a span of 6 bases. The CDR3 is 12 residues long. Germline lookup yields CDR1 SGHKS and CDR2 YYEKEE (reference sequence). In DNA, the CDR3 is TGTGCCAGCAGCTTTGTGAGCTACGAGCAGTACTTC. Translated, it gives CASSFVSYEQYF. Based on the CDR3 plus reference TRBV5-5 and TRBJ2-7, the full variable domain is DAGVTQSPTHLIKTRGQQVTLRCSPISGHKSVSWYQQVLGQGPQFIFQYYEKEERGRGNFPDRFSARQFPNYSSELNVNALLLGDSALYLCASSFVSYEQYFGPGTRLTVT.

The chain recombines TRBV6-5 with TRBJ1-2, with 7 bases that match TRBD1. Looked up from germline, CDR1 is MNHEY and CDR2 is SVGAGI. With V trimmed by 5 bases and J by 4 bases, 7 bases remained unmatched. CDR3 length: 14 residues. The CDR3: CASSRRTGSYGYTF. CDR3 coding DNA: TGTGCCAGCAGTAGAAGGACAGGATCCTATGGCTACACCTTC.

The sample holds one count of this clone. The gene calls are TRBV6-2 or TRBV6-3 and TRBJ1-1; D remains ambiguous. CDR3 length: 14 amino acids. The V end was cut by 0 bases, the J end by 0 bases, with 5 bases between. The V gene's germline CDR1 is MNHEY and CDR2 SVGEGT. The CDR3 DNA reads TGTGCCAGCAGTTACTCGGAGATGAACACTGAAGCTTTCTTT. Residues: CASSYSEMNTEAFF.

The J gene is TRBJ1-2, the V gene TRBV19; perhaps TRBD1 as D (5 bases). V was pared by 2 bases and J by 2 bases, with 12 bases between. The CDR3 has 15 amino acids. Germline CDR1 and CDR2: LNHDA and SQIVND (reference sequence). CDR3 sequence: CASSINGGKNYGYTF. CDR3 bases: TGTGCCAGTAGTATAAACGGGGGAAAGAACTATGGCTACACCTTC. Full variable domain (rest looked up from reference TRBV19 and TRBJ1-2): DGGITQSPKYLFRKEGQNVTLSCEQNLNHDAMYWYRQDPGQGLRLIYYSQIVNDFQKGDIAEGYSVSREKKESFPLTVTSAQKNPTAFYLCASSINGGKNYGYTFGSGTRLTVV.